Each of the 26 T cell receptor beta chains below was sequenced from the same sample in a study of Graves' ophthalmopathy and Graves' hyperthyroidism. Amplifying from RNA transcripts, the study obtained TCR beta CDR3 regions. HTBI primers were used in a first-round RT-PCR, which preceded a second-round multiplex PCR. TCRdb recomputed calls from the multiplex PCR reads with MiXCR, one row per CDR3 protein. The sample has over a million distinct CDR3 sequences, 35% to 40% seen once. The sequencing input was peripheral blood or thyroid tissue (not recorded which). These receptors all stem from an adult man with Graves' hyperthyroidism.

CDR3 sequence (DNA): TGTGCCAGCAGTTCTCCGCAGGGCTTTGAGACCCAGTACTTC. The encoded protein is CASSSPQGFETQYF. The genes are TRBV2 and TRBJ2-5, with TRBD1 as a possible D gene (5 bases). V was cut by 5 bases and J by 5 bases, with 15 bases left in between. CDR1 SNHLY and CDR2 FYNNEI come from the germline V gene. The CDR3 covers 14 residues.

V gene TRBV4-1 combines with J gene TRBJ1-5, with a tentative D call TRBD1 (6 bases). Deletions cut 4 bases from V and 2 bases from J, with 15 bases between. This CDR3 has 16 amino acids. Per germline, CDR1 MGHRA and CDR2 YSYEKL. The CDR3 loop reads CASSPNDPGGNQPQHF. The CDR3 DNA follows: TGCGCCAGCAGCCCAAATGACCCAGGGGGCAATCAGCCCCAGCATTTT.

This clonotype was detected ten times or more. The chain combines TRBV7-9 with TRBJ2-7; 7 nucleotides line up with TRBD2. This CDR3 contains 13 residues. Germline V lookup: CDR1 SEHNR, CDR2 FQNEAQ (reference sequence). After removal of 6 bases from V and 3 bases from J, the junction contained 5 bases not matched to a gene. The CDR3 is CASSNPGGYEQYF. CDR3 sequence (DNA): TGTGCCAGCAGTAACCCGGGGGGCTACGAGCAGTACTTC.

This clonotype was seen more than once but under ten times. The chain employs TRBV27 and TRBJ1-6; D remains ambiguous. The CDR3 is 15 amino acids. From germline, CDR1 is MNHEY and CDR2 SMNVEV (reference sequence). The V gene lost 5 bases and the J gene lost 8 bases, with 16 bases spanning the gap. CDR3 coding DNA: TGTGCCAGCAGTCTAACTCGGACGGGCCATTCACCCCTCCACTTT. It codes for CASSLTRTGHSPLHF.

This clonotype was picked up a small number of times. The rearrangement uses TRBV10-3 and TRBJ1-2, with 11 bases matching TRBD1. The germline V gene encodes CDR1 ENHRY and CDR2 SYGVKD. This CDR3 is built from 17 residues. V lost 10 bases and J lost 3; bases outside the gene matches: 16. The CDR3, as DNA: TGTGCCAGCCAATCGCAAGCCGGGACAGGGGGTGACTATGGCTACACCTTC. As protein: CASQSQAGTGGDYGYTF.

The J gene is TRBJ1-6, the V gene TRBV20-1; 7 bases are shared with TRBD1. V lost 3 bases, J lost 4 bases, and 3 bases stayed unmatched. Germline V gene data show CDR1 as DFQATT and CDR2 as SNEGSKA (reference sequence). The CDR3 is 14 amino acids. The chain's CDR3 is CSASMGQYNSPLHF. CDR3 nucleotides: TGCAGTGCTAGTATGGGACAGTATAATTCACCCCTCCACTTT.

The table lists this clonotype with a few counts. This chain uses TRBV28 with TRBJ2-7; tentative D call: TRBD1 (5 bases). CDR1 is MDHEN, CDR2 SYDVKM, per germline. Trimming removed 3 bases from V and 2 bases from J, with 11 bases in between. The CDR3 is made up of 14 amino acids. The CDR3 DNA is TGTGCCAGCAGTTTTTATGGCAGGGCCTACGAGCAGTACTTC. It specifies CASSFYGRAYEQYF. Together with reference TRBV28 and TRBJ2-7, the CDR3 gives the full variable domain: DVKVTQSSRYLVKRTGEKVFLECVQDMDHENMFWYRQDPGLGLRLIYFSYDVKMKEKGDIPEGYSVSREKKERFSLILESASTNQTSMYLCASSFYGRAYEQYFGPGTRLTVT.

CDR3 in DNA: TGTGCCAGCAGTAATTCTAGCGGTGGGAACCGGGGAGTCTACGAGCAGTACTTC. As protein: CASSNSSGGNRGVYEQYF. The chain links TRBV13 to TRBJ2-7; 7 bases agree with TRBD2. The CDR3 contains 18 residues. With 6 bases clipped from V and 3 bases from J, the junction kept 20 bases outside the gene matches. Per germline, CDR1 PRHDT and CDR2 FYEKMQ (reference sequence).

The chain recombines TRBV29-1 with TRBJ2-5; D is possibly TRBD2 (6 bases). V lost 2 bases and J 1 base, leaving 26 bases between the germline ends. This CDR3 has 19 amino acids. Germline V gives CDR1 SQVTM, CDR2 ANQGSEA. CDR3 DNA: TGCAGCGTTGAACTTCGTGTACGAGGAGGGATCGTCGGCCAAGAGACCCAGTACTTC. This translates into CSVELRVRGGIVGQETQYF. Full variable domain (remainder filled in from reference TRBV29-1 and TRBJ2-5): SAVISQKPSRDICQRGTSLTIQCQVDSQVTMMFWYRQQPGQSLTLIATANQGSEATYESGFVIDKFPISRPNLTFSTLTVSNMSPEDSSIYLCSVELRVRGGIVGQETQYFGPGTRLLVL.

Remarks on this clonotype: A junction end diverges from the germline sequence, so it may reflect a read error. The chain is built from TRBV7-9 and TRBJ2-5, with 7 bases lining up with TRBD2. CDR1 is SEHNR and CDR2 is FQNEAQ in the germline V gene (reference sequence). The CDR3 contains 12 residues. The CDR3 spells CTSSWEGETQYF. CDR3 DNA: TGTACCAGCAGCTGGGAGGGGGAGACCCAGTACTTC.

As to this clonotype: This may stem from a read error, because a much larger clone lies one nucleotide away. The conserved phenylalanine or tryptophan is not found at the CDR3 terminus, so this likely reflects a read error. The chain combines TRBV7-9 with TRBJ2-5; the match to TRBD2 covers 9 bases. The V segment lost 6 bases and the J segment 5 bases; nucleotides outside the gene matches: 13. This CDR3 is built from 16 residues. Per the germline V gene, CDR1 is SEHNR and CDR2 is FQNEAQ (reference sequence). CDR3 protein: CASRIYIAGEGETQYS. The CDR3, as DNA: TGTGCCAGCAGGATATATATAGCGGGAGAAGGGGAGACCCAGTACTCC.

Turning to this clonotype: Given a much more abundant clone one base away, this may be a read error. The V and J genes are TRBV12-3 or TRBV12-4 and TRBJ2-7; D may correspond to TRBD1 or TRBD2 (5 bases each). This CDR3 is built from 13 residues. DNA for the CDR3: TGTGCCAGCAGCAAATGGGACGCCCAGCAGCATTACTTC. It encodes CASSKWDAQQHYF.

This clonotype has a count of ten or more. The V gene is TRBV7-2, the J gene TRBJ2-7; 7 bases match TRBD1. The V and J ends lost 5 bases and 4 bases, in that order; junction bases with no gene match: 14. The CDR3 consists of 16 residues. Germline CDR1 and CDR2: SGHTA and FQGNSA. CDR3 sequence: CASSLSPDRVGYEQYF. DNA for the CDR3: TGTGCCAGCAGCCTAAGCCCCGACAGGGTAGGGTACGAGCAGTACTTC.

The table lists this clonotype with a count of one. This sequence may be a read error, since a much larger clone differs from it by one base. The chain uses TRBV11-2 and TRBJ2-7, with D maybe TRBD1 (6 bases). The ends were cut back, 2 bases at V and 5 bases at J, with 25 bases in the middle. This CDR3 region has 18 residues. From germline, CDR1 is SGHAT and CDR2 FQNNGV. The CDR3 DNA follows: TGTGCCAGCAGCTTACCCCATATACTCCGGGACACCCCCGACGAGCAGTACTTC. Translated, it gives CASSLPHILRDTPDEQYF.

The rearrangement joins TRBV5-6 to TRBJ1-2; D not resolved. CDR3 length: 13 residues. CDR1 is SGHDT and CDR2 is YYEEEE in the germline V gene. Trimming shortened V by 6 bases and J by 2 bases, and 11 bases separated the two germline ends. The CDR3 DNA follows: TGTGCCAGCACCAGGCGGGGAAACTATGGCTACACCTTC. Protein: CASTRRGNYGYTF. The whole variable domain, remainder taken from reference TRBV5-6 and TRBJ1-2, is DAGVTQSPTHLIKTRGQQVTLRCSPKSGHDTVSWYQQALGQGPQFIFQYYEEEERQRGNFPDRFSGHQFPNYSSELNVNALLLGDSALYLCASTRRGNYGYTFGSGTRLTVV.

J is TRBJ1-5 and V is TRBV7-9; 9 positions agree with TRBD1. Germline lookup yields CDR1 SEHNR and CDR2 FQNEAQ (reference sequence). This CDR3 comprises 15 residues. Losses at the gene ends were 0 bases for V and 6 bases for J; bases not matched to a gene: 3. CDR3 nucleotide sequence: TGTGCCAGCAGCTTAGCAGGACAGGGGTTTCAGCCCCAGCATTTT. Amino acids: CASSLAGQGFQPQHF.

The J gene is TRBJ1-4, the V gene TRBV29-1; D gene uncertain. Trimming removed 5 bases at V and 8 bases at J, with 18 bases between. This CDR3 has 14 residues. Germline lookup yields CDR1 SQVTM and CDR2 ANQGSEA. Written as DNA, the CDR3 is TGCAGCGTTCCCGCTTCGGGATCTGGGGAAAAACTGTTTTTT. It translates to CSVPASGSGEKLFF.

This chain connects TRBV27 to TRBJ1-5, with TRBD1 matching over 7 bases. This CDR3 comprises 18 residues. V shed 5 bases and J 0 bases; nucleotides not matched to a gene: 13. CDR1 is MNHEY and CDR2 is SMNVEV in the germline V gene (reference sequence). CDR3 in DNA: TGTGCCAGCAGTCCAAGCTGGGGACAGTTAAATAGCAATCAGCCCCAGCATTTT. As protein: CASSPSWGQLNSNQPQHF.

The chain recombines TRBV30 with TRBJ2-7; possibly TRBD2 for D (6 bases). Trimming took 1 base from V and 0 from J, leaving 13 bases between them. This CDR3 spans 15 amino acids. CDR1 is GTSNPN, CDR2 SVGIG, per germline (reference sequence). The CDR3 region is CAWSGDFQSSYEQYF. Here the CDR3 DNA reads TGTGCCTGGAGTGGGGACTTCCAGAGCTCCTACGAGCAGTACTTC.

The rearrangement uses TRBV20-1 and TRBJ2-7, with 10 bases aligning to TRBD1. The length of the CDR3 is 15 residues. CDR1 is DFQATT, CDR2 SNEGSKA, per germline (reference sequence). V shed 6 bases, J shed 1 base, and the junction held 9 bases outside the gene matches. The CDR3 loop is CSAQDRGLLSYEQYF. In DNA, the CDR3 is TGCAGTGCACAAGACAGGGGGCTTCTATCCTACGAGCAGTACTTC.

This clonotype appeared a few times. The CDR3 coding sequence is TGTGCCAGCAGCCCGGACAGGGGGCGTTATGGCTACACCTTC. It specifies CASSPDRGRYGYTF. The rearrangement joins TRBV5-6 to TRBJ1-2, with TRBD1 matching 11 bases. Per germline, CDR1 SGHDT and CDR2 YYEEEE. There are 14 residues in the CDR3. V lost 4 bases and J lost 5; bases outside the gene matches: 4.

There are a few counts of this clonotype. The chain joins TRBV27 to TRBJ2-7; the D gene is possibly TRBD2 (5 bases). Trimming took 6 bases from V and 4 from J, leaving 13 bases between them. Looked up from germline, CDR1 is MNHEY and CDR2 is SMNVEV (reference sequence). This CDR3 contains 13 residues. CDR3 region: CASRPGLGYEQYF. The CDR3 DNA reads TGTGCCAGCAGGCCGGGGTTAGGGTACGAGCAGTACTTC.

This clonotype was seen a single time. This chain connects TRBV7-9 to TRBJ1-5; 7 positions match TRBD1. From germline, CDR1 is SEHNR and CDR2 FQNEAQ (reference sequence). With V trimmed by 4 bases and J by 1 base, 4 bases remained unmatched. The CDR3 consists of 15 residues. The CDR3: CASSSDRESNQPQHF. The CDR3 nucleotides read TGTGCCAGCAGCTCAGACAGGGAGAGCAATCAGCCCCAGCATTTT.

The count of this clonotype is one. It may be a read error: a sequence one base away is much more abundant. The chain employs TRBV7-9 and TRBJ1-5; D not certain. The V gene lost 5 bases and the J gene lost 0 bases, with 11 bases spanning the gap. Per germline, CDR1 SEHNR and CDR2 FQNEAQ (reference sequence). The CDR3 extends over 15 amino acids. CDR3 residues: CASSRPENSNQPQHF. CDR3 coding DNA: TGTGCCAGCAGCCGACCAGAGAATAGCAATCAGCCCCAGCATTTT.

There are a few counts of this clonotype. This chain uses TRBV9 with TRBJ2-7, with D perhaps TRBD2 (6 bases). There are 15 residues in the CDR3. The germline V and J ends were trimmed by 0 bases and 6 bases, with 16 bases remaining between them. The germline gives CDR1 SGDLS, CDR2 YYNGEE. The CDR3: CASSVGNSGRVEQYF. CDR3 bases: TGTGCCAGCAGCGTAGGGAATAGCGGACGCGTCGAGCAGTACTTC. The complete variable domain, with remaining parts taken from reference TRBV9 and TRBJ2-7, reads DSGVTQTPKHLITATGQRVTLRCSPRSGDLSVYWYQQSLDQGLQFLIQYYNGEERAKGNILERFSAQQFPDLHSELNLSSLELGDSALYFCASSVGNSGRVEQYFGPGTRLTVT.

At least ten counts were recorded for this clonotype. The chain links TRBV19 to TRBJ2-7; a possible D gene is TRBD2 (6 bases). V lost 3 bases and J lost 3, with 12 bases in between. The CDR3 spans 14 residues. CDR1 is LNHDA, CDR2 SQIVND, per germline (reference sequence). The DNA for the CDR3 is TGTGCCAGTAGTATCTATGGCGGGGACTACGAGCAGTACTTC. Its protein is CASSIYGGDYEQYF.